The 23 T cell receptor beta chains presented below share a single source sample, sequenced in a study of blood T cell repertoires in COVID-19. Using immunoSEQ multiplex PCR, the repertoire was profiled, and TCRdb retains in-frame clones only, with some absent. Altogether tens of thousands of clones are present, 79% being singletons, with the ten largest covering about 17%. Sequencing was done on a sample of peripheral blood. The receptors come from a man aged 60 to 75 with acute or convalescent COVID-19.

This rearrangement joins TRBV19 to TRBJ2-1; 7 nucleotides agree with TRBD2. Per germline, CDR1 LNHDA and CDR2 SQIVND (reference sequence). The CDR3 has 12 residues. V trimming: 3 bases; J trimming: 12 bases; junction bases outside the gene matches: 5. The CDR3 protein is CASSIGLVAQFF. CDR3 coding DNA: TGTGCCAGTAGTATCGGACTAGTAGCGCAGTTCTTC.

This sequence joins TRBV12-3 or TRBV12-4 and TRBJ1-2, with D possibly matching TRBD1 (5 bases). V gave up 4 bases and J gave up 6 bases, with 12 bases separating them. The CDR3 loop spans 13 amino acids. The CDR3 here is CASSSTGIHGYTF. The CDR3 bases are TGTGCCAGCAGTTCTACAGGAATCCATGGCTACACCTTC.

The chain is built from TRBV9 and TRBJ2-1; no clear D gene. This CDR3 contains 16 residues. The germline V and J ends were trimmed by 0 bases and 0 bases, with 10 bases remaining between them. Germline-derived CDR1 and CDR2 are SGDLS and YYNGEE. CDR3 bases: TGTGCCAGCAGCGTAGGTGTCACCAGCTCCTACAATGAGCAGTTCTTC. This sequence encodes CASSVGVTSSYNEQFF.

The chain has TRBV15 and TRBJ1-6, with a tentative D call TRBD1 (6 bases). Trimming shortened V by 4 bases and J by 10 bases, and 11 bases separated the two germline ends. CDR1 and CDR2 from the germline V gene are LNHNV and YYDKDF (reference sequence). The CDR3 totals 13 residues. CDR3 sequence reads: CATSKTGGSPLHF. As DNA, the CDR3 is TGTGCCACCAGCAAGACAGGTGGGTCACCCCTCCACTTT.

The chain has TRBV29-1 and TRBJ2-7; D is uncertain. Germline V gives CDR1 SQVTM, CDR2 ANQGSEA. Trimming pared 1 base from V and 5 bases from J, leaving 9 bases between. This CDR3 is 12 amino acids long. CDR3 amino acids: CSVEGLSDEQYF. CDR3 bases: TGCAGCGTTGAAGGGTTATCGGACGAGCAGTACTTC.

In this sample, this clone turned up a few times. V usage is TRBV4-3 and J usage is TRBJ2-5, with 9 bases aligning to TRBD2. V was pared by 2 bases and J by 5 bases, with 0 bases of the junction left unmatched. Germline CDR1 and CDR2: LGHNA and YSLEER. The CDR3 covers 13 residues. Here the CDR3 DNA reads TGCGCCAGCAGCCAACTAGCGGGGGAGACCCAGTACTTC. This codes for CASSQLAGETQYF.

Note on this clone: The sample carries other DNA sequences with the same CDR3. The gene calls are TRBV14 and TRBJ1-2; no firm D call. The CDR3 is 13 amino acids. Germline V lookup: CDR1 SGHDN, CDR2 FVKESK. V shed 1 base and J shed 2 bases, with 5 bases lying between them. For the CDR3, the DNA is TGTGCCAGCAGCCAAGCACGGAACTATGGCTACACCTTC. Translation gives CASSQARNYGYTF. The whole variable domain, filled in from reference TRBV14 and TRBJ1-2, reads EAGVTQFPSHSVIEKGQTVTLRCDPISGHDNLYWYRRVMGKEIKFLLHFVKESKQDESGMPNNRFLAERTGGTYSTLKVQPAELEDSGVYFCASSQARNYGYTFGSGTRLTVV.

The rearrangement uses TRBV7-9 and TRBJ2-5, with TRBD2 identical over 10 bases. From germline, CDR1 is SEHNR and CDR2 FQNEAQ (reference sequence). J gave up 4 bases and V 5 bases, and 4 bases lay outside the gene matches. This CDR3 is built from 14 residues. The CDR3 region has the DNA TGTGCCAGCAGCCTTACTAGCGGGGCAGAGACCCAGTACTTC. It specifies CASSLTSGAETQYF. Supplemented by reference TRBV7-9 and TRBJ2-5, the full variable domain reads DTGVSQNPRHKITKRGQNVTFRCDPISEHNRLYWYRQTLGQGPEFLTYFQNEAQLEKSRLLSDRFSAERPKGSFSTLEIQRTEQGDSAMYLCASSLTSGAETQYFGPGTRLLVL.

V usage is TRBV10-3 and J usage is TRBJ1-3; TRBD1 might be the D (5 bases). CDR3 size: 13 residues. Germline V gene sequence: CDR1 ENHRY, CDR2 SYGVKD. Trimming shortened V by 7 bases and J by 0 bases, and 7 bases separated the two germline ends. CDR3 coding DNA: TGTGCCATCAAGGGGTACTCTGGAAACACCATATATTTT. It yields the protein CAIKGYSGNTIYF.

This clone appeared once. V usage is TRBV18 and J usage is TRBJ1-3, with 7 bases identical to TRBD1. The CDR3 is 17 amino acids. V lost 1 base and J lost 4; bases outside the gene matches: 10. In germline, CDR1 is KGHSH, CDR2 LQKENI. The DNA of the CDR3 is TGTGCCAGCTCACCACTCGTCGGACAGGCATCGGGAAACACCATATATTTT. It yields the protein CASSPLVGQASGNTIYF.

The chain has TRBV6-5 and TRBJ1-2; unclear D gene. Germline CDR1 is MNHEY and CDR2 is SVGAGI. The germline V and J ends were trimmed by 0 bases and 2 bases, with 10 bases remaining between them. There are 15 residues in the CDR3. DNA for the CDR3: TGTGCCAGCAGTTACTCAGTGGAGAACAACTATGGCTACACCTTC. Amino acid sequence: CASSYSVENNYGYTF.

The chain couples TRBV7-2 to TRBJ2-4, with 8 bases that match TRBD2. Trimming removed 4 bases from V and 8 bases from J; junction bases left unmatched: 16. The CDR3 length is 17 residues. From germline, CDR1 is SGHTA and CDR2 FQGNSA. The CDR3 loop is CASSYPGGGPRRHIQYF. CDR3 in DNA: TGTGCCAGCAGCTACCCCGGGGGGGGACCGCGGCGTCACATTCAGTACTTC.

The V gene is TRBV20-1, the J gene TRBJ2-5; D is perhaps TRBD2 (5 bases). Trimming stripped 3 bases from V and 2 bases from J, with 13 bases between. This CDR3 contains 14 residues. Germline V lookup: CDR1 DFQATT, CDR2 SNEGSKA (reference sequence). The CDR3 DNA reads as TGCAGTGCTAGTAGACTATTGTGGCAAGAGACCCAGTACTTC. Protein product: CSASRLLWQETQYF.

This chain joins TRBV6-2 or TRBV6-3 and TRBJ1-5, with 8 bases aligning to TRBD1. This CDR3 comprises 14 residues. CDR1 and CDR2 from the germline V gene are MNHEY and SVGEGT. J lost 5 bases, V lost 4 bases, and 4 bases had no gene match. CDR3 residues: CASSWTGRDQPQHF. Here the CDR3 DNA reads TGTGCCAGCAGTTGGACAGGGCGGGATCAGCCCCAGCATTTT.

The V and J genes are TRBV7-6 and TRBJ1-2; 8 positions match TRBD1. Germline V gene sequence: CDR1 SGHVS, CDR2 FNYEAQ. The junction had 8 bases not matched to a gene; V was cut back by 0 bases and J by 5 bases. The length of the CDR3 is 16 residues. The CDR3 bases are TGTGCCAGCAGCTTAGCGCGGGCAGGGGGCGCGTATGGCTACACCTTC. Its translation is CASSLARAGGAYGYTF.

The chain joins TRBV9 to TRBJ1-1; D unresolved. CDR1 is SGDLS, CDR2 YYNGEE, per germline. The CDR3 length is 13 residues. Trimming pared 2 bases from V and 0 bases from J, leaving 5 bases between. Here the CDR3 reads CASSVRLNTEAFF. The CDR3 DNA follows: TGTGCCAGCAGCGTGAGGCTGAACACTGAAGCTTTCTTT.

CDR3 amino acids: CASSPGPGQGRADTQYF. The CDR3 coding sequence is TGTGCCAGTAGTCCAGGCCCGGGACAGGGTAGAGCAGATACGCAGTATTTT. The genes are TRBV19 and TRBJ2-3, with 9 bases identical to TRBD1. Germline V CDR1 and CDR2: LNHDA, SQIVND (reference sequence). The ends lost 5 bases at V and 4 bases at J; junction bases unmatched: 13. The CDR3 spans 17 residues. Full variable domain (missing parts from reference TRBV19 and TRBJ2-3): DGGITQSPKYLFRKEGQNVTLSCEQNLNHDAMYWYRQDPGQGLRLIYYSQIVNDFQKGDIAEGYSVSREKKESFPLTVTSAQKNPTAFYLCASSPGPGQGRADTQYFGPGTRLTVL.

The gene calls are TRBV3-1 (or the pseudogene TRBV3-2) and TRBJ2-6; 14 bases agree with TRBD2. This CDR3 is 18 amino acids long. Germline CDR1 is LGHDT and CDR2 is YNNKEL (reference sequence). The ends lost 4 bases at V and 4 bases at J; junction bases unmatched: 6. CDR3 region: CASSPTSGGALGANVLTF. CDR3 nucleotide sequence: TGTGCCAGCAGCCCGACTAGCGGGGGGGCCCTCGGGGCCAACGTCCTGACTTTC.

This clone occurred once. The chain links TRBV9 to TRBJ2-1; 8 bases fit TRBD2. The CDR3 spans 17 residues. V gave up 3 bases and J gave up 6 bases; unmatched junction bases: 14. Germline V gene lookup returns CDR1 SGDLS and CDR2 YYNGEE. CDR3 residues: CASSATPGTRALNEQFF. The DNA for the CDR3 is TGTGCCAGCAGCGCCACCCCCGGGACTAGGGCTCTCAATGAGCAGTTCTTC. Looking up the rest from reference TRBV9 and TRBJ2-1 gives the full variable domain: DSGVTQTPKHLITATGQRVTLRCSPRSGDLSVYWYQQSLDQGLQFLIQYYNGEERAKGNILERFSAQQFPDLHSELNLSSLELGDSALYFCASSATPGTRALNEQFFGPGTRLTVL.

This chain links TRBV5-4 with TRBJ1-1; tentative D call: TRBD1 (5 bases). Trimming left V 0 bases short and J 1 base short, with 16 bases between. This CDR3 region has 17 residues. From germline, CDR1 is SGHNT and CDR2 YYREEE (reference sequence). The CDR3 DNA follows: TGTGCCAGCAGCTTGGGACCCCCGGGGGAATCGAACACTGAAGCTTTCTTT. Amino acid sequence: CASSLGPPGESNTEAFF.

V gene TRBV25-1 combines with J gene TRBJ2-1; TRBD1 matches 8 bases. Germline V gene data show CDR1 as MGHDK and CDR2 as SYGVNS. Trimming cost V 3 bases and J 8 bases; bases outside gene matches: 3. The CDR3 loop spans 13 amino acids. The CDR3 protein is CASSETGDDEQFF. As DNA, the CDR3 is TGTGCCAGCAGTGAGACAGGGGACGATGAGCAGTTCTTC. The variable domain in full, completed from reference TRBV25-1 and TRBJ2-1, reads EADIYQTPRYLVIGTGKKITLECSQTMGHDKMYWYQQDPGMELHLIHYSYGVNSTEKGDLSSESTVSRIRTEHFPLTLESARPSHTSQYLCASSETGDDEQFFGPGTRLTVL.

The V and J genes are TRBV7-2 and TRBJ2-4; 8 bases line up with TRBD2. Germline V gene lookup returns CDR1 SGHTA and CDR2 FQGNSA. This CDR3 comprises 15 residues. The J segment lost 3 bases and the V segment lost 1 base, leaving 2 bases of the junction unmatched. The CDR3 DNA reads TGTGCCAGCAGCTTAGAAACTAGCGGCAAAAACATTCAGTACTTC. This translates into CASSLETSGKNIQYF.

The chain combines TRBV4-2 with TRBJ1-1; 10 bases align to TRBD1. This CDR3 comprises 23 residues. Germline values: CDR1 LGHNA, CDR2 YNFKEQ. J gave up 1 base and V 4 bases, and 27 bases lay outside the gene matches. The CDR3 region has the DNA TGTGCCAGCAGCCCAAGGGGGGGAGGAGGGACAGGGGCGTTATTTAGGTCGAACACTGAAGCTTTCTTT. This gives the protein CASSPRGGGGTGALFRSNTEAFF.